One sample yielded the 15 T cell receptor beta chains listed below, sequenced in a study of shared clonotypes between healthy human individuals (dated by TCRdb to the early 2020s). Library method: the immunoSEQ multiplex PCR assay. TCRdb's version of the immuneACCESS table is confined to in-frame rearrangements and falls short of the full clone set. An unresolved V gene accounts for under half of the shortfall where checked; the remainder is of unknown origin. The sample table lists some 2,000,000 clones, under 97% of them with a count of one. The top ten clones comprise more than 0.1% of the sample. What was sequenced was naive CD4+ T cells sorted from blood. Taken with the paper, the label for cell subset or site translates to: CD45RA+ positively selected. These receptors were obtained from a man younger than 35 in good health.

This sequence joins TRBV29-1 and TRBJ2-3; a possible D gene is TRBD1 (6 bases). The CDR3 sequence is 16 residues long. Trimming took off 5 bases at V and 0 bases at J, with 18 bases between the two ends. Germline CDR1 is SQVTM and CDR2 is ANQGSEA. CDR3 nucleotides: TGCAGCGTTTACCCACGTTTAGGGGGAAGCACAGATACGCAGTATTTT. This sequence encodes CSVYPRLGGSTDTQYF.

The chain couples TRBV19 to TRBJ1-5; D gene unclear. Trimming took 9 bases from V and 4 from J, leaving 13 bases between them. CDR3 length: 13 residues. Germline V CDR1 and CDR2: LNHDA, SQIVND (reference sequence). The CDR3 reads CASHRDLNQPQHF. The CDR3 DNA reads as TGTGCCAGCCACCGTGACCTTAATCAGCCCCAGCATTTT.

V usage is TRBV4-3 and J usage is TRBJ2-5, with D possibly matching TRBD1 (5 bases). The length of the CDR3 is 14 residues. Germline CDR1 reads LGHNA; CDR2 reads YSLEER. Trimming left V 5 bases short and J 1 base short, with 11 bases between. CDR3 in amino acids: CASSLTAFQETQYF. Written as DNA, the CDR3 is TGCGCCAGCAGCTTGACAGCCTTCCAAGAGACCCAGTACTTC.

A note on this clone: Other DNA sequences of this sample code for an identical CDR3. The chain recombines TRBV18 with TRBJ2-5; D possibly corresponds to TRBD1 (6 bases). There are 14 residues in the CDR3. Germline V gives CDR1 KGHSH, CDR2 LQKENI. Between the trimmed V and J ends, which lost 2 bases and 4 bases, there was a span of 11 bases. This CDR3 is CASSPGGGGETQYF. CDR3 in DNA: TGTGCCAGCTCACCAGGGGGCGGAGGAGAGACCCAGTACTTC.

The CDR3 coding sequence is TGTGCCAGCCTGGGACAAAAGAGCTCCTACGAGCAGTACTTC. Amino acids: CASLGQKSSYEQYF. This chain links TRBV28 with TRBJ2-7, with D perhaps TRBD1 (6 bases). Per the germline V gene, CDR1 is MDHEN and CDR2 is SYDVKM. There are 14 residues in the CDR3. The ends were cut back, 8 bases at V and 0 bases at J, with 14 bases in the middle.

The sample holds one count of this clone. The genes are TRBV29-1 and TRBJ2-3, with a possible D match to TRBD2 (6 bases). With 4 bases removed from V and 0 bases from J, the gap between germline ends came to 8 bases. The CDR3 has 13 amino acids. CDR1 and CDR2 (germline): SQVTM, ANQGSEA. CDR3: CSVGRESTDTQYF. DNA of the CDR3: TGCAGCGTTGGGAGGGAAAGCACAGATACGCAGTATTTT.

About this clone: Other nucleotide sequences from this sample produce the same CDR3. The V gene is TRBV11-2, the J gene TRBJ2-5; D may be TRBD1 (5 bases). Germline CDR1 is SGHAT and CDR2 is FQNNGV. The CDR3 is made up of 13 amino acids. Trimming pared 1 base from V and 5 bases from J, leaving 8 bases between. The CDR3 DNA reads as TGTGCCAGCAGCTTAGGGGGCCGGGAGACCCAGTACTTC. Its protein is CASSLGGRETQYF. The full variable domain, in which reference TRBV11-2 and TRBJ2-5 provide the parts outside the CDR3, is EAGVAQSPRYKIIEKRQSVAFWCNPISGHATLYWYQQILGQGPKLLIQFQNNGVVDDSQLPKDRFSAERLKGVDSTLKIQPAKLEDSAVYLCASSLGGRETQYFGPGTRLLVL.

The chain is built from TRBV10-3 and TRBJ2-3; TRBD1 agrees at 8 bases. This CDR3 region has 15 residues. Germline CDR1 reads ENHRY; CDR2 reads SYGVKD. J was trimmed by 6 bases and V by 3 bases; bases with no gene match: 8. The CDR3 loop is CAISEGQGRTDTQYF. The CDR3 DNA is TGTGCCATCAGTGAAGGACAGGGCAGGACGGATACGCAGTATTTT.

The chain joins TRBV5-1 to TRBJ2-7, with 9 bases lining up with TRBD1. Germline lookup yields CDR1 SGHRS and CDR2 YFSETQ. V shed 2 bases and J 7 bases; nucleotides not matched to a gene: 4. The CDR3 is 13 amino acids. CDR3 region: CASSFGTGLEQYF. CDR3 DNA: TGCGCCAGCAGCTTTGGGACAGGGTTAGAGCAGTACTTC.

The chain uses TRBV12-5 and TRBJ1-2; D might be TRBD1 (5 bases). The V end was cut by 1 base, the J end by 1 base, with 13 bases between. The CDR3 has 16 amino acids. Germline V lookup: CDR1 LGHNT, CDR2 FRNRAP. Written as DNA, the CDR3 is TGTGCTAGTGGTTTGGCCCCACAGGAGATTAACTATGGCTACACCTTC. It codes for CASGLAPQEINYGYTF.

This chain uses TRBV19 with TRBJ2-1, with D tentatively TRBD1 (6 bases). Germline V lookup: CDR1 LNHDA, CDR2 SQIVND (reference sequence). V lost 3 bases, J lost 5 bases, and 11 bases lay in between. The CDR3 is 14 residues long. CDR3 in amino acids: CASSITGDNNEQFF. The CDR3, as DNA: TGTGCCAGTAGTATTACCGGGGACAACAATGAGCAGTTCTTC.

The genes are TRBV5-1 and TRBJ2-2; D possibly corresponds to TRBD2 (5 bases). There are 15 residues in the CDR3. Germline CDR1 is SGHRS and CDR2 is YFSETQ. V lost 5 bases, J lost 2 bases, and 13 bases lay in between. The CDR3 protein is CASSTPTGNTGELFF. CDR3 sequence (DNA): TGCGCCAGCAGTACACCGACGGGAAACACCGGGGAGCTGTTTTTT.

V gene TRBV6-1 combines with J gene TRBJ1-1; 9 bases align to TRBD1. Per germline, CDR1 MNHNS and CDR2 SASEGT. The trim removed 7 bases at V and 4 bases at J, leaving 10 bases unmatched. CDR3 length: 15 residues. CDR3 amino acids: CASKNWDRAVTEAFF. In DNA form, the CDR3 reads TGTGCCAGCAAGAACTGGGACAGGGCGGTCACTGAAGCTTTCTTT.

This chain links TRBV11-2 with TRBJ1-1, with 7 nucleotides matching TRBD1. With V trimmed by 7 bases and J by 6 bases, 8 bases remained unmatched. The germline V gene has CDR1 SGHAT and CDR2 FQNNGV. This CDR3 is built from 13 residues. CDR3 in DNA: TGTGCCAGCACCTCCGACAGGGCGGCTGAAGCTTTCTTT. Its translation is CASTSDRAAEAFF.

The chain employs TRBV30 and TRBJ1-1; tentatively, D is TRBD1 (5 bases). Germline lookup yields CDR1 GTSNPN and CDR2 SVGIG (reference sequence). The CDR3 runs 15 residues. V shed 0 bases and J shed 1 base, with 12 bases lying between them. The CDR3 coding sequence is TGTGCCTGGAGTGTATCAGGGAGGGCGAACACTGAAGCTTTCTTT. It is translated as CAWSVSGRANTEAFF.